Included here is one TCR beta chain sequence, with context. Original processing notes: Counts of nucleated cells, estimated from reference gene primer amplification, were obtained. Clones were sequenced by immunoSEQ multiplex PCR, and TCRdb holds only the in-frame ones, with some missing. V and J calls and clone size are as listed in that table; D and trimming were resolved from the DNA. The sample has about 230,000 clones, 70% to 90% seen once. Germline V gene data show CDR1 as MNHNS and CDR2 as SASEGT. V was trimmed by 4 bases and J by 1 base, leaving 15 bases between them. The CDR3 extends over 16 amino acids. The sample comes from a study of blood T cell repertoires in COVID-19. Whole-study context: Acute and convalescent COVID-19 samples came from the United States, Italy and Spain. T cells, B-cell-depleted T cells, or PBMCs supplied cDNA or gDNA.

This TCR derives from a woman in her seventies with active or convalescent COVID-19. Material: peripheral blood. The J gene is TRBJ2-3, the V gene TRBV6-1; no reliable D call. This chain's CDR3 is CASSVVPWAGTDTQYF. For the CDR3, the DNA is TGTGCCAGCAGTGTGGTCCCGTGGGCCGGCACAGATACGCAGTATTTT.